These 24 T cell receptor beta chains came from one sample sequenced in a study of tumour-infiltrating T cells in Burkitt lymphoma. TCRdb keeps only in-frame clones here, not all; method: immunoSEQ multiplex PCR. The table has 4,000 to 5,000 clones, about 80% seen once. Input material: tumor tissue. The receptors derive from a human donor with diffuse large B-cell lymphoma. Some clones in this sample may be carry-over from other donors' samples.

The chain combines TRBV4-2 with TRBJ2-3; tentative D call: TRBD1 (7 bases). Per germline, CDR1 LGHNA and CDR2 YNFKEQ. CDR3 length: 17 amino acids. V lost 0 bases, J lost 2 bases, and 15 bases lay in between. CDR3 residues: CASSQDLEGALTDTQYF. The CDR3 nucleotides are TGTGCCAGCAGCCAAGATTTGGAGGGGGCCCTCACAGATACGCAGTATTTT.

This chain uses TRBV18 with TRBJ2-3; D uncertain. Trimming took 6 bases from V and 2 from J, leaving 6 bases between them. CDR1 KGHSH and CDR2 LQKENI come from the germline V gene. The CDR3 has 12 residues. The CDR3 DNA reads TGTGCCAGCTCTCCTTACACAGATACGCAGTATTTT. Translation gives CASSPYTDTQYF. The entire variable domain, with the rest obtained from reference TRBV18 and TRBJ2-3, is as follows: NAGVMQNPRHLVRRRGQEARLRCSPMKGHSHVYWYRQLPEEGLKFMVYLQKENIIDESGMPKERFSAEFPKEGPSILRIQQVVRGDSAAYFCASSPYTDTQYFGPGTRLTVL.

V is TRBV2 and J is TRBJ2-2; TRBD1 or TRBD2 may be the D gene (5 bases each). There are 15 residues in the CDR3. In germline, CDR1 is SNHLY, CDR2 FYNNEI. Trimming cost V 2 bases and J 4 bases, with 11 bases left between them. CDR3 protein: CASSEFGGRTGELFF. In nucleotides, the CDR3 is TGTGCCAGCAGTGAATTTGGGGGTCGCACCGGGGAGCTGTTTTTT.

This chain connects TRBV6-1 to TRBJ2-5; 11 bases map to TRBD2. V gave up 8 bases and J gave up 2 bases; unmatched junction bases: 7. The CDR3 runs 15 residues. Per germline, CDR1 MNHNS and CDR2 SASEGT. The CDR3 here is CASGRLAGSQETQYF. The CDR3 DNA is TGTGCCAGCGGACGACTAGCGGGATCTCAAGAGACCCAGTACTTC.

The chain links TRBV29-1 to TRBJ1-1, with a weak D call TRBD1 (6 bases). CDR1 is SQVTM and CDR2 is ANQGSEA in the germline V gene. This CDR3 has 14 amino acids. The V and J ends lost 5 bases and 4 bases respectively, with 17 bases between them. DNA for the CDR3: TGCAGCGTTACGAGAGCCCCACAGGGCACTGAAGCTTTCTTT. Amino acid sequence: CSVTRAPQGTEAFF.

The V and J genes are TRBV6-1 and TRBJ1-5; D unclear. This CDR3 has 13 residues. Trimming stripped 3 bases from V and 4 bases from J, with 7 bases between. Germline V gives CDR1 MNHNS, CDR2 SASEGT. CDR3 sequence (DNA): TGTGCCAGCAGTGAGAGGGAGAATCAGCCCCAGCATTTT. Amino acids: CASSERENQPQHF.

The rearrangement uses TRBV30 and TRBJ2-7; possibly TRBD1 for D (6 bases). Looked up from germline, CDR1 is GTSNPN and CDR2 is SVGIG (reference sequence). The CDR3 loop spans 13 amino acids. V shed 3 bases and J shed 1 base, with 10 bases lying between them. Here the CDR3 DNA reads TGTGCCTGGAGCCCAGGGGTTTCCTACGAGCAGTACTTC. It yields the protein CAWSPGVSYEQYF.

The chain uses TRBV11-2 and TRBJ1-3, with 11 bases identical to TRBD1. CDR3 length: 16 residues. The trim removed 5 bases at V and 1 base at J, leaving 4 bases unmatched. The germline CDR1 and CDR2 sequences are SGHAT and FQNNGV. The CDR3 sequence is CASSHGQGASGNTIYF. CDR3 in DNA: TGTGCCAGCAGCCATGGACAGGGGGCGTCTGGAAACACCATATATTTT.

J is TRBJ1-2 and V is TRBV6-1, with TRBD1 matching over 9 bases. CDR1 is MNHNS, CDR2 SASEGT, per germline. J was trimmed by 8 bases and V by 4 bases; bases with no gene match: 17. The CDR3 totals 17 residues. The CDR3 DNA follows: TGTGCCAGCAGTGTGAATCTCGGACAGGGGACCTTTGTAGGCTACACCTTC. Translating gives CASSVNLGQGTFVGYTF.

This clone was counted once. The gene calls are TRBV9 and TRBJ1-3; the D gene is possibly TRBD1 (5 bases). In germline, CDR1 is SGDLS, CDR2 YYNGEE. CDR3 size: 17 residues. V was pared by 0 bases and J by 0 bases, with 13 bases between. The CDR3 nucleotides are TGTGCCAGCAGCGTAGGACAGCAAAGAACCTCTGGAAACACCATATATTTT. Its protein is CASSVGQQRTSGNTIYF.

Here the CDR3 DNA reads TGTGCCAGCTCACCAGCGACCTCAGGGAGCGCCGGGGAGCTGTTTTTT. Protein product: CASSPATSGSAGELFF. The chain links TRBV18 to TRBJ2-2, with D perhaps given as TRBD1 or TRBD2 (5 bases each). The length of the CDR3 is 16 residues. V lost 2 bases, J lost 6 bases, and 16 bases lay in between. Germline lookup yields CDR1 KGHSH and CDR2 LQKENI. Full variable domain (missing parts from reference TRBV18 and TRBJ2-2): NAGVMQNPRHLVRRRGQEARLRCSPMKGHSHVYWYRQLPEEGLKFMVYLQKENIIDESGMPKERFSAEFPKEGPSILRIQQVVRGDSAAYFCASSPATSGSAGELFFGEGSRLTVL.

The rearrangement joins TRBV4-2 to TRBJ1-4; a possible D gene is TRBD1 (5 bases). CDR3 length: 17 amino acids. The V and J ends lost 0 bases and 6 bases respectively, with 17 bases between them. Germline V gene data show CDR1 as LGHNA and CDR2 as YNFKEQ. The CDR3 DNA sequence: TGTGCCAGCAGCCAAGATCCAGAGAGGAGGGGTGATGAAAAACTGTTTTTT. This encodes CASSQDPERRGDEKLFF.

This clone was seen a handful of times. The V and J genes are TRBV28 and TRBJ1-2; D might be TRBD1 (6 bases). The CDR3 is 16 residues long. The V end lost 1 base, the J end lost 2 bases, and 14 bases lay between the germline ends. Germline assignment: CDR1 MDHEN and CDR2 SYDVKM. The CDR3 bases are TGTGCCAGCAGTTTATTCACGGGGGCATTAAACTATGGCTACACCTTC. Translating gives CASSLFTGALNYGYTF.

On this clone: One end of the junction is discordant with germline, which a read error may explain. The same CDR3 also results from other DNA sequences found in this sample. CDR3 in DNA: TGCGCCAGCAGTCAGACAGGGGGTGAGCAGTATTTC. It is translated as CASSQTGGEQYF. The chain carries TRBV5-1 and TRBJ2-7; 9 bases line up with TRBD1. CDR3 length: 12 amino acids. Germline loops: CDR1 SGHRS, CDR2 YFSETQ.

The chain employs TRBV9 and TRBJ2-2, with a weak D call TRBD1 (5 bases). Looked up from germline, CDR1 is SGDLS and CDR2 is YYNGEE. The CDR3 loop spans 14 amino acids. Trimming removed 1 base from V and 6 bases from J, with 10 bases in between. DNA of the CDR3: TGTGCCAGCAGCGTATTGGGGCAGCCCGGGGAGCTGTTTTTT. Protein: CASSVLGQPGELFF.

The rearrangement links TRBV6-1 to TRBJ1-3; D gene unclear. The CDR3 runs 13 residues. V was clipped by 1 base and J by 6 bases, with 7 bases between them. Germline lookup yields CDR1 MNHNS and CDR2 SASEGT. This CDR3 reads CASSEVGENTIYF. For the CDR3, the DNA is TGTGCCAGCAGTGAAGTTGGCGAAAACACCATATATTTT.

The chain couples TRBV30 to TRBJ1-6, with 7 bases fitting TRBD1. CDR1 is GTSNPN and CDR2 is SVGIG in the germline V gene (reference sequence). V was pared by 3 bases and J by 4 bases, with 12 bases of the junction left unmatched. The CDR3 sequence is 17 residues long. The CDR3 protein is CAWRGQMSGRYNSPLHF. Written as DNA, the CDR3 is TGTGCCTGGAGGGGACAGATGAGTGGCCGATATAATTCACCCCTCCACTTT.

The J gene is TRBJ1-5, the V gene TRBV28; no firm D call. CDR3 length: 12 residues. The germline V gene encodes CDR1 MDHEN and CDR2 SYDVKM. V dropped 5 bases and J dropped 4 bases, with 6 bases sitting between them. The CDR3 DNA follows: TGTGCCAGCAGTATCGTGAATCAGCCCCAGCATTTT. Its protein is CASSIVNQPQHF.

CDR3 region: CASSLALDRVAFF. The CDR3 region has the DNA TGTGCCAGCAGCTTAGCTTTAGACAGGGTAGCTTTCTTT. The rearrangement joins TRBV11-2 to TRBJ1-1; 7 nucleotides align to TRBD1. Germline V lookup: CDR1 SGHAT, CDR2 FQNNGV. J lost 10 bases, V lost 1 base, and 6 bases had no gene match. The CDR3 totals 13 residues.

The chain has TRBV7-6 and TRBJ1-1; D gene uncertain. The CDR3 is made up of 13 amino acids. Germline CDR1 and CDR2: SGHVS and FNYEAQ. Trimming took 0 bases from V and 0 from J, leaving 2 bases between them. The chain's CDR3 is CASSLAMNTEAFF. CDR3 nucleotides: TGTGCCAGCAGCTTAGCGATGAACACTGAAGCTTTCTTT. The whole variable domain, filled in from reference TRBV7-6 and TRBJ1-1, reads GAGVSQSPRYKVTKRGQDVALRCDPISGHVSLYWYRQALGQGPEFLTYFNYEAQQDKSGLPNDRFSAERPEGSISTLTIQRTEQRDSAMYRCASSLAMNTEAFFGQGTRLTVV.

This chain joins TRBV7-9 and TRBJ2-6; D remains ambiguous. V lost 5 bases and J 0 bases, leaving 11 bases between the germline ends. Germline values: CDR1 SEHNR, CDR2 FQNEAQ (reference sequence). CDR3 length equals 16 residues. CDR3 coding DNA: TGTGCCAGCAGCCCGAGTAGACGCTCTGGGGCCAACGTCCTGACTTTC. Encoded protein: CASSPSRRSGANVLTF.

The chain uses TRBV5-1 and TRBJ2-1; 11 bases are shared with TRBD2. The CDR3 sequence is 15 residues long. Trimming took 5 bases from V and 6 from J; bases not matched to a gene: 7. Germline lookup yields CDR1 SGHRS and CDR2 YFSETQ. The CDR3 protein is CASRLGLAAINEQFF. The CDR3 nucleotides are TGCGCCAGCAGGCTGGGACTAGCGGCCATCAATGAGCAGTTCTTC.

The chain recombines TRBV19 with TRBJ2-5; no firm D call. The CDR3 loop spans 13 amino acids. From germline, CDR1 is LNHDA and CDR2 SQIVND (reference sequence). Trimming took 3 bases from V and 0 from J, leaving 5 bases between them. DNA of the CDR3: TGTGCCAGTAGTATTGACTACCAAGAGACCCAGTACTTC. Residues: CASSIDYQETQYF.

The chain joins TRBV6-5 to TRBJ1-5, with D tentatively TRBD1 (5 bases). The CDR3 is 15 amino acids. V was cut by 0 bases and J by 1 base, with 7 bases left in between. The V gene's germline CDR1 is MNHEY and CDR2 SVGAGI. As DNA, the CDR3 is TGTGCCAGCAGTTACTCGGGGGGGAGCAATCAGCCCCAGCATTTT. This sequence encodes CASSYSGGSNQPQHF.